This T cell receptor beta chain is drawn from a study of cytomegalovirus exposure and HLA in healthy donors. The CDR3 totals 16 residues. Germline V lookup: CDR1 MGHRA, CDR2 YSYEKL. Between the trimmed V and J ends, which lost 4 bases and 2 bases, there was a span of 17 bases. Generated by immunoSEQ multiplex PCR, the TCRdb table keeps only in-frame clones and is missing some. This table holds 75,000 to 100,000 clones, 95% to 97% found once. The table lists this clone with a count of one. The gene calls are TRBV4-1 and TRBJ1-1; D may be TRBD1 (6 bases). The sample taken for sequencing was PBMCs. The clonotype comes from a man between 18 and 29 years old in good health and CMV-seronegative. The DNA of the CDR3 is TGCGCCAGCAGCCTCCGAATTGGACAGCACAACACTGAAGCTTTCTTT. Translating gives CASSLRIGQHNTEAFF.